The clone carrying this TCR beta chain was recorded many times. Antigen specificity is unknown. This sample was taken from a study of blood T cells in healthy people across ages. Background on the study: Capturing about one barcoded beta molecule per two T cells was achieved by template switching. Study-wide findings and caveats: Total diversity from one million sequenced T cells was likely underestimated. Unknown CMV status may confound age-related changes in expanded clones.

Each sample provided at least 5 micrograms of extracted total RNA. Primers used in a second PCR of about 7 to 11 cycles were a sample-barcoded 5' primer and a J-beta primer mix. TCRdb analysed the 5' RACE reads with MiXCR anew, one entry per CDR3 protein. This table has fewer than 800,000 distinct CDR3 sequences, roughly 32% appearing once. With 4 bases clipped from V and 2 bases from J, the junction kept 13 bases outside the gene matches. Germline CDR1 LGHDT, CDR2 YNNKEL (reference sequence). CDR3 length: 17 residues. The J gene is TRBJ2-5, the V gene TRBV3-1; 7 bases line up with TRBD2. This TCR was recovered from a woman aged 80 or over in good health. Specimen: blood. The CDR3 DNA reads TGTGCCAGCAGCCGGGGGGGAGGGATTACCACACAAGAGACCCAGTACTTC. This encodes CASSRGGGITTQETQYF.